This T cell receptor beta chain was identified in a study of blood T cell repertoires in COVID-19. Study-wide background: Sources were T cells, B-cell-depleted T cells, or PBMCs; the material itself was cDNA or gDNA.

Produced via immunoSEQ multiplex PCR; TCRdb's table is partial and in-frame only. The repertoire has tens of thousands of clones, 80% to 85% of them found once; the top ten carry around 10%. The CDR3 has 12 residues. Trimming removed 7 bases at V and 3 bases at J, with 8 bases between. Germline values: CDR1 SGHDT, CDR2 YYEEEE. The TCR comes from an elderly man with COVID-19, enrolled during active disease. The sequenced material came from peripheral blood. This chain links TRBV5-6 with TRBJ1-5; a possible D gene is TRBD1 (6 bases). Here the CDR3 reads CASQGNNQPQHF. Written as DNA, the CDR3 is TGTGCCAGCCAGGGGAACAATCAGCCCCAGCATTTT. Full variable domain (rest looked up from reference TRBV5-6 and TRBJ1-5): DAGVTQSPTHLIKTRGQQVTLRCSPKSGHDTVSWYQQALGQGPQFIFQYYEEEERQRGNFPDRFSGHQFPNYSSELNVNALLLGDSALYLCASQGNNQPQHFGDGTRLSIL.